A single sample gave rise to the 10 T cell receptor beta chains below, sequenced in a study of human T cells and chemical hapten exposure. Sample time point: healthy volunteer bleed at 6 weeks. Researchers extracted total RNA from unfractionated whole blood. In TCRdb, the RACE reads were re-called with MiXCR into one record per CDR3 protein. The sample carries some 40,000 distinct CDR3 sequences, 3.7% recorded once. The specimen was whole blood. The receptors stem from a human donor in good health. Some clones in this sample may be carry-over from other donors' samples.

This clonotype was observed at least ten times. The chain is built from TRBV6-5 and TRBJ1-1, with D uncertain. The CDR3 contains 14 residues. V was clipped by 7 bases and J by 1 base, with 13 bases between them. The germline CDR1 and CDR2 sequences are MNHEY and SVGAGI. CDR3: CASIPAPRNTEAFF. The CDR3 DNA sequence: TGTGCCAGCATCCCGGCACCAAGGAACACTGAAGCTTTCTTT.

This clonotype was seen more than once but under ten times. The chain employs TRBV11-2 and TRBJ2-7; maybe TRBD1 (6 bases). The germline V gene encodes CDR1 SGHAT and CDR2 FQNNGV. Trimming removed 2 bases from V and 3 bases from J, with 17 bases in between. This CDR3 spans 16 amino acids. CDR3 nucleotides: TGTGCCAGCAGCTTATCACAGGGACGACTCCTCTACGAGCAGTACTTC. Protein: CASSLSQGRLLYEQYF.

This clonotype showed up many times. This CDR3 is CASSVLTGGEAQHF. CDR3 coding DNA: TGTGCCAGCAGTGTACTCACAGGGGGCGAGGCCCAGCATTTT. The V and J genes are TRBV6-1 and TRBJ1-5, with 9 bases matching TRBD1. V shed 4 bases and J 11 bases; nucleotides not matched to a gene: 9. There are 14 residues in the CDR3. Germline CDR1 reads MNHNS; CDR2 reads SASEGT.

This clonotype was seen a few times. The chain has TRBV20-1 and TRBJ2-1; 7 bases map to TRBD1. The V gene end was trimmed by 4 bases and the J gene end by 8 bases; junction bases not matched to a gene: 14. CDR1 and CDR2 (germline): DFQATT, SNEGSKA (reference sequence). This CDR3 contains 15 residues. CDR3 in amino acids: CSATPDRWASHEQFF. DNA for the CDR3: TGCAGTGCTACACCGGACAGGTGGGCCTCCCATGAGCAGTTCTTC.

There are many counts of this clonotype. The chain couples TRBV11-2 to TRBJ2-5; 8 nucleotides agree with TRBD2. With 3 bases clipped from V and 1 base from J, the junction kept 10 bases outside the gene matches. CDR1 and CDR2 (germline): SGHAT, FQNNGV. CDR3 length equals 17 residues. Written as DNA, the CDR3 is TGTGCCAGCAGCTTGGGGAGTACTAGCGGTCTCCAAGAGACCCAGTACTTC. Protein sequence: CASSLGSTSGLQETQYF. Full variable domain (missing parts from reference TRBV11-2 and TRBJ2-5): EAGVAQSPRYKIIEKRQSVAFWCNPISGHATLYWYQQILGQGPKLLIQFQNNGVVDDSQLPKDRFSAERLKGVDSTLKIQPAKLEDSAVYLCASSLGSTSGLQETQYFGPGTRLLVL.

This clonotype was recorded many times. J is TRBJ2-3 and V is TRBV29-1; D gene uncertain. V gave up 0 bases and J gave up 4 bases, with 8 bases separating them. From germline, CDR1 is SQVTM and CDR2 ANQGSEA. The CDR3 runs 13 residues. CDR3 bases: TGCAGCGTTGAAGAGGTCCTCGCAGATACGCAGTATTTT. It specifies CSVEEVLADTQYF.

This clonotype was seen at least ten times. The chain is built from TRBV3-1 and TRBJ2-3; D is perhaps TRBD2 (5 bases). CDR3 length equals 15 residues. Germline CDR1 and CDR2: LGHDT and YNNKEL (reference sequence). V lost 6 bases and J 4 bases, leaving 17 bases between the germline ends. CDR3 DNA sequence: TGTGCCAGCAGTCATACTAGTGCGGGCGCAGATACGCAGTATTTT. It codes for CASSHTSAGADTQYF.

In its sample, this clonotype was seen many times. The CDR3 reads CASSQDLPGLASDTQYF. The DNA of the CDR3 is TGTGCCAGCAGCCAAGACCTACCGGGACTAGCGTCAGATACGCAGTATTTT. The J gene is TRBJ2-3, the V gene TRBV4-2; 10 bases map to TRBD2. The CDR3 covers 17 residues. J lost 4 bases, V lost 0 bases, and 7 bases had no gene match. Germline V gene data show CDR1 as LGHNA and CDR2 as YNFKEQ.

This clonotype appeared many times. The genes are TRBV12-3 or TRBV12-4 and TRBJ1-5, with no clear D. V lost 8 bases to trimming and J lost 3 bases, with 14 bases between them. The CDR3 runs to 14 residues. The CDR3 loop is CASHAGGFNQPQHF. CDR3 in DNA: TGTGCCAGCCATGCCGGAGGCTTCAATCAGCCCCAGCATTTT.

This clonotype has a count of ten or more. The V call is TRBV11-2, the J call TRBJ2-3; 12 nucleotides agree with TRBD2. Germline CDR1 reads SGHAT; CDR2 reads FQNNGV. The junction had 7 bases not matched to a gene; V was cut back by 5 bases and J by 4 bases. This CDR3 has 16 amino acids. The CDR3 spells CASSLWTSGTPDTQYF. The DNA of the CDR3 is TGTGCCAGCAGCCTATGGACTAGCGGGACCCCAGATACGCAGTATTTT.